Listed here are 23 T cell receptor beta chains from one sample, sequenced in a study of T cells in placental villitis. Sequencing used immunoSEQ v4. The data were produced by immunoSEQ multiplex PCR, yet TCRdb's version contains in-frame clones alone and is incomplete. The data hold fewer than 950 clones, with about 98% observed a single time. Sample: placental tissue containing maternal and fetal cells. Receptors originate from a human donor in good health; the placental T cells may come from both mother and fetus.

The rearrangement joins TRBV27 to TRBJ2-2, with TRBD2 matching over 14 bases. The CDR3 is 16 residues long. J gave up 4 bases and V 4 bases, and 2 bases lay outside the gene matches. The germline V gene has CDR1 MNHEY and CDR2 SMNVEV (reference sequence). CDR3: CASSSTSGRVTGELFF. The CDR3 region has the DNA TGTGCCAGCAGTTCGACTAGCGGGAGGGTCACCGGGGAGCTGTTTTTT.

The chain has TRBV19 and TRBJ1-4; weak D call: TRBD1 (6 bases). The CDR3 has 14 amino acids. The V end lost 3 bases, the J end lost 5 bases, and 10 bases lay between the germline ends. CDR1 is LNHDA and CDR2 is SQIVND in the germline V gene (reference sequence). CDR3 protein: CASSILRGNEKLFF. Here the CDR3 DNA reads TGTGCCAGTAGTATTCTCAGGGGCAATGAAAAACTGTTTTTT. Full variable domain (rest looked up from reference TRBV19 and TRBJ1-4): DGGITQSPKYLFRKEGQNVTLSCEQNLNHDAMYWYRQDPGQGLRLIYYSQIVNDFQKGDIAEGYSVSREKKESFPLTVTSAQKNPTAFYLCASSILRGNEKLFFGSGTQLSVL.

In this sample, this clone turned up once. In DNA, the CDR3 is TGTGCTAGTGGTTTGAGGGGACAAGAGACCCAGTACTTC. Amino acid sequence: CASGLRGQETQYF. V gene TRBV12-5 combines with J gene TRBJ2-5; a weak D match, TRBD1 (5 bases). The CDR3 extends over 13 amino acids. Germline values: CDR1 LGHNT, CDR2 FRNRAP. With 2 bases removed from V and 2 bases from J, the gap between germline ends came to 6 bases.

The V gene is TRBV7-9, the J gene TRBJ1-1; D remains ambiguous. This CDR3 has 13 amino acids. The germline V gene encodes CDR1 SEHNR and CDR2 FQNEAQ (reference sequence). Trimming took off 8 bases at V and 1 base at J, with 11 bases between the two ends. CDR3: CASLTVPNTEAFF. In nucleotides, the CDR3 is TGTGCCAGCCTCACGGTGCCGAACACTGAAGCTTTCTTT.

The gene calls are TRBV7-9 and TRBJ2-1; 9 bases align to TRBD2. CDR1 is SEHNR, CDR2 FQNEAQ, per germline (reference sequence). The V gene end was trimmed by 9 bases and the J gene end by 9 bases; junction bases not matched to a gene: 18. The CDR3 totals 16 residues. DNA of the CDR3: TGTGCCAGTAGGGGCGGGAGGGCCCCCGCCCCTCGTGAGCAGTTCTTC. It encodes CASRGGRAPAPREQFF.

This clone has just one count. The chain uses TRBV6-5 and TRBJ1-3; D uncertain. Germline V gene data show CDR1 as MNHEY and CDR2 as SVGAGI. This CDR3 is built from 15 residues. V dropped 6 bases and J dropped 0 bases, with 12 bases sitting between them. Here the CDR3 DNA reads TGTGCCAGCAGCCTCGGACCGACCTCTGGAAACACCATATATTTT. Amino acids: CASSLGPTSGNTIYF.

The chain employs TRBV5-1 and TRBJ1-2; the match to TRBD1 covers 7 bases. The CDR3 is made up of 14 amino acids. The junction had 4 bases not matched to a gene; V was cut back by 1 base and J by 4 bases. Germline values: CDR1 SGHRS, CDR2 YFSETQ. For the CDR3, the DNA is TGCGCCAGCAGCTTGCCAGGGGGAGGCTATGGCTACACCTTC. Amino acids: CASSLPGGGYGYTF.

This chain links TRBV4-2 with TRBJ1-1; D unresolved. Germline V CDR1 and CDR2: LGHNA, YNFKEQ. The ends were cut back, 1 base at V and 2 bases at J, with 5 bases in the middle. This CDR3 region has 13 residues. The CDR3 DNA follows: TGTGCCAGCAGCCAAGGGTACAACACTGAAGCTTTCTTT. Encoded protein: CASSQGYNTEAFF.

The CDR3 spells CAIGGGNEQFF. In DNA, the CDR3 is TGTGCCATCGGGGGGGGCAATGAGCAGTTCTTC. This sequence joins TRBV10-3 and TRBJ2-1; 7 nucleotides match TRBD2. The V and J ends lost 8 bases and 6 bases, in that order; junction bases with no gene match: 1. The CDR3 length is 11 residues. Germline values: CDR1 ENHRY, CDR2 SYGVKD.

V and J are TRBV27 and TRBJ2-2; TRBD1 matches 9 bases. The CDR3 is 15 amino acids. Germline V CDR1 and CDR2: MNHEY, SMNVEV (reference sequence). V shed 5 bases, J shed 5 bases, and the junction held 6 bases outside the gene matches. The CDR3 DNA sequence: TGTGCCAGCAGTCAGGGACAGGGTAGAACCGGGGAGCTGTTTTTT. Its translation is CASSQGQGRTGELFF.

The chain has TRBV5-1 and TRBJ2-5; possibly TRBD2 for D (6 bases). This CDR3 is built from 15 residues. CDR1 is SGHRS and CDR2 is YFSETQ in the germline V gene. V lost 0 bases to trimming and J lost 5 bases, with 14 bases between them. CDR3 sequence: CASSLAVGEAETQYF. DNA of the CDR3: TGCGCCAGCAGCTTGGCGGTGGGGGAGGCGGAGACCCAGTACTTC.

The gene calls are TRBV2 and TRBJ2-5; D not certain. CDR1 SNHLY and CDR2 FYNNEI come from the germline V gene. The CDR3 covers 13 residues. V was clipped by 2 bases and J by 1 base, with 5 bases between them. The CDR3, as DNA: TGTGCCAGCAGTGAACAGGCCCAAGAGACCCAGTACTTC. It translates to CASSEQAQETQYF.

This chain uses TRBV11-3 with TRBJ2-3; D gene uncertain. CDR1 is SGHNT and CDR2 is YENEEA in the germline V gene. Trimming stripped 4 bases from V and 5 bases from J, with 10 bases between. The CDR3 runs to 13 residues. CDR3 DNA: TGTGCCAGCAGCTCCGCGCGAGGAGATACGCAGTATTTT. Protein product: CASSSARGDTQYF.

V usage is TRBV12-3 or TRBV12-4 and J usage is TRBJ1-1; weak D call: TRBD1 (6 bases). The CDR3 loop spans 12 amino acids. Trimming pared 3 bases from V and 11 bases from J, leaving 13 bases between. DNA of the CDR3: TGTGCCAGCAGTTTGCTCCAAACAGGGGCTTTCTTT. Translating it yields CASSLLQTGAFF.

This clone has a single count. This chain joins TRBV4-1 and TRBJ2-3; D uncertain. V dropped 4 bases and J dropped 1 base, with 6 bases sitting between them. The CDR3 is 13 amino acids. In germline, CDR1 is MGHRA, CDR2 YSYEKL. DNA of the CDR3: TGCGCCAGCAGCCGGTGGGGCACAGATACGCAGTATTTT. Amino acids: CASSRWGTDTQYF.

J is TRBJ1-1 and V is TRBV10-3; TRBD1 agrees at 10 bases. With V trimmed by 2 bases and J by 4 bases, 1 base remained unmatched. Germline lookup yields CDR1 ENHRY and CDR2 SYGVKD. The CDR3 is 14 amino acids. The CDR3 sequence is CAISERTGGTEAFF. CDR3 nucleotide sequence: TGTGCCATCAGTGAGAGGACAGGGGGCACTGAAGCTTTCTTT.

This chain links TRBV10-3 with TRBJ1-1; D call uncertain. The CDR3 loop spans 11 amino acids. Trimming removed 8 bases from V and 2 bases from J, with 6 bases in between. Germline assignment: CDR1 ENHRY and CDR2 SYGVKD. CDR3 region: CAIFHNTEAFF. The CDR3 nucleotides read TGTGCCATCTTCCACAACACTGAAGCTTTCTTT.

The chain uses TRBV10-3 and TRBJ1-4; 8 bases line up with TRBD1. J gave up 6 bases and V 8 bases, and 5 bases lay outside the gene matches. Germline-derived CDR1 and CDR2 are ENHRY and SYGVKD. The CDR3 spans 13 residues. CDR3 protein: CAIRAGGHEKLFF. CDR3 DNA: TGTGCCATCCGGGCAGGGGGCCATGAAAAACTGTTTTTT.

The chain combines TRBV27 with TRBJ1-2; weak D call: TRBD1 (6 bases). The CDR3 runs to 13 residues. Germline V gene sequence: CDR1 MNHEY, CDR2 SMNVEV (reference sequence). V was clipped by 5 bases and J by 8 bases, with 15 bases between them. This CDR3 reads CASSRTGLEGYTF. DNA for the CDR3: TGTGCCAGCAGTCGAACAGGGTTGGAGGGCTACACCTTC.

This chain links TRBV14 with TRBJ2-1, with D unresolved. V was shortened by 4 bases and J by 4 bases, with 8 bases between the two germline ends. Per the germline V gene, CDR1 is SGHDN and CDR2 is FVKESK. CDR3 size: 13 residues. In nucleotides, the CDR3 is TGTGCCAGCAGCCCCCAGGTTTACAATGAGCAGTTCTTC. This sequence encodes CASSPQVYNEQFF.

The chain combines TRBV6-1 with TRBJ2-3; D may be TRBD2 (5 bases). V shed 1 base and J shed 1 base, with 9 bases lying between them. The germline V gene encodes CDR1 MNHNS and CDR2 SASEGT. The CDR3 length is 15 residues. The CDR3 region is CASSEGTYGTDTQYF. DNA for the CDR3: TGTGCCAGCAGTGAAGGGACTTACGGCACAGATACGCAGTATTTT.

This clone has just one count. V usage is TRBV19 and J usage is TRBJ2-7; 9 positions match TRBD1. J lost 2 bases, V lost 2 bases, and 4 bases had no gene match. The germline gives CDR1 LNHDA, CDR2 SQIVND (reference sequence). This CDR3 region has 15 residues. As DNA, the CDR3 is TGTGCCAGTAGTATAAGCGGACAGGGGACCTACGAGCAGTACTTC. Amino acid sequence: CASSISGQGTYEQYF. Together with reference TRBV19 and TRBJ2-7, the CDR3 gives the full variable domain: DGGITQSPKYLFRKEGQNVTLSCEQNLNHDAMYWYRQDPGQGLRLIYYSQIVNDFQKGDIAEGYSVSREKKESFPLTVTSAQKNPTAFYLCASSISGQGTYEQYFGPGTRLTVT.

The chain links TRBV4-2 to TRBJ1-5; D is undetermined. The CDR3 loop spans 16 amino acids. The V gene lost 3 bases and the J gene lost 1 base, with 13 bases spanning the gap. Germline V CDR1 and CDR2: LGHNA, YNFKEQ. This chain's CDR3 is CASSHGGPESNQPQHF. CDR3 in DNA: TGTGCCAGCAGCCACGGCGGACCAGAGAGCAATCAGCCCCAGCATTTT.